This record concerns one TCR beta chain sequence. The table came from immunoSEQ multiplex PCR; TCRdb's copy has only in-frame clones and leaves some out. The sample carries roughly 3,000 clones, about three quarters recorded once. Germline CDR1 is SGHKS and CDR2 is YYEKEE (reference sequence). V lost 4 bases, J lost 0 bases, and 7 bases stayed unmatched. This CDR3 contains 16 residues. Normal lung was sampled as far from the tumour as possible, at least 3 cm. DNA was extracted from unsorted cell suspensions stored frozen. This entry is derived from a study of immune cell composition in non-small cell lung cancer.

This chain connects TRBV5-5 to TRBJ2-4; 7 bases are a match to TRBD1. Sequenced: non-adjacent lung tissue. The sequence came from a human donor with non-small cell lung cancer. The CDR3 region is CASSTDRVGAKNIQYF. The CDR3 DNA reads TGTGCCAGCAGCACAGACAGGGTAGGAGCCAAAAACATTCAGTACTTC.